The T cell receptor beta chain described here comes from a study of CD8 T cells in Susac syndrome. The CDR3 runs to 13 residues. V was shortened by 5 bases and J by 7 bases, with 14 bases between the two germline ends. CDR1 is MNHEY, CDR2 SMNVEV, per germline (reference sequence). The authors reverse transcribed 0.5 to 1 ug RNA with random hexamers. TCRdb independently ran MiXCR on the immunoSEQ multiplex PCR reads; one entry per CDR3 protein. The table lists 70,000 to 100,000 distinct CDR3 sequences, roughly 96% of them singletons, with more than 0.35% in the top ten. This clonotype originated in a human donor with Susac syndrome. The sequenced sample was CD8+ T cells from PBMCs. The chain couples TRBV27 to TRBJ1-1, with D possibly being TRBD1 (5 bases). For the CDR3, the DNA is TGTGCCAGCAGTGTCAGGGAGGGGCTTGAAGCTTTCTTT. Translated, it gives CASSVREGLEAFF.